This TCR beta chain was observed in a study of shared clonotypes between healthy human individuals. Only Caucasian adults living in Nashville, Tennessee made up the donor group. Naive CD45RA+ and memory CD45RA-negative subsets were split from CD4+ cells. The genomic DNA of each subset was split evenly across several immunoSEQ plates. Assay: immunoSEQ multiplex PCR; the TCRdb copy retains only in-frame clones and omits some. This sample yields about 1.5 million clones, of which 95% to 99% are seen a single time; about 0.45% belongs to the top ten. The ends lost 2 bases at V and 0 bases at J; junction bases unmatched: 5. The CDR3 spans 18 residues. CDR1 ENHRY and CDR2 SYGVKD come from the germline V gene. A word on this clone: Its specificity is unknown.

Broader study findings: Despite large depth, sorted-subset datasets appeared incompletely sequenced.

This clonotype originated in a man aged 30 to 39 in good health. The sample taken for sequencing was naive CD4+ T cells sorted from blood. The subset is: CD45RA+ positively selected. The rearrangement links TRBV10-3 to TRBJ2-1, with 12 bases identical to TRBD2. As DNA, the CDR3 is TGTGCCATCAGTGAGCCTAGCGGGAGGGCCAGCTCCTACAATGAGCAGTTCTTC. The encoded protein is CAISEPSGRASSYNEQFF.